The rows below give T cell receptor beta chains drawn from one sample of a study of shared clonotypes between healthy human individuals. Sequencing used immunoSEQ multiplex PCR; TCRdb keeps in-frame clones, though not all of them. The sample shows under 2,000,000 clones, 85% to 95% of them seen only once. Sequencing was performed on naive CD8+ T cells sorted from blood. These receptors all stem from a man aged 18-30 years in good health. The CDR3 runs from the conserved cysteine through the conserved F or W. D genes are given only for firm matches. Not every row has a clone size; where given, it reads once, few, many or a size class.

TRBJ1-4 | . | TRBD1 | TRBV30 | TGTGCCTGGAGTCCTCCTCCGGGACAGGCTTTGCGTTATGAAAAACTGTTTTTT | CAWSPPPGQALRYEKLFF
TRBJ2-7 | . | . | TRBV29-1 | TGCAGCGTTGAACTTGGCGAGCAGTACTTC | CSVELGEQYF
TRBJ1-1 | . | . | TRBV9 | TGTGCCAGCAGCGTAGACTCTTTTTTGCGGGGTGAAGCTTTCTTT | CASSVDSFLRGEAFF
TRBJ2-3 | . | . | TRBV1 | TGCACCAGCAGCCTGCGGGCTAGAGGATCGGCAGATACGCAGTATTTT | CTSSLRARGSADTQYF
TRBJ1-1 | few | . | TRBV19 | TGTGCCAGTAGTATAGGGGGGACACTCGAAGCTTTCTTT | CASSIGGTLEAFF
TRBJ1-1 | . | . | TRBV5-5 | TGTGCCAGCAGCTTGGTTCAGGGCGCCACTGAAGCTTTCTTT | CASSLVQGATEAFF
TRBJ2-7 | . | . | TRBV29-1 | TGCAGCGTTGAGGATACTCGGCCAGGGTCCTACGAGCAGTACTTC | CSVEDTRPGSYEQYF
TRBJ2-1 | . | TRBD1 | TRBV6-5 | TGTGCCAGCAGTAGATCATTCGGGACAGTCACTGAGCAGTTCTTC | CASSRSFGTVTEQFF
TRBJ2-5 | . | . | TRBV7-6 | TGTGCCAGCAGCTTAGTGAGACGGACAGTCCAAGAGACCCAGTACTTC | CASSLVRRTVQETQYF
TRBJ2-6 | . | TRBD2 | TRBV5-8 | TGTGCCAGCCTGGATTCTAGCGGGATCTCTGGGGCCAACGTCCTGACTTTC | CASLDSSGISGANVLTF
TRBJ2-5 | . | TRBD2 | TRBV5-1 | TGCGCCAGCACATATAGCGGGGGTAAGGAAGAGACCCAGTACTTC | CASTYSGGKEETQYF
TRBJ1-2 | . | TRBD1 | TRBV9 | TGTGCCAGCAGCCCGATCGGACAGGCTAACTATGGCTACACCTTC | CASSPIGQANYGYTF
TRBJ2-1 | . | . | TRBV5-1 | TGCGCCAGCAGCTTGGTCCCAGAATGGGATGAGCAGTTCTTC | CASSLVPEWDEQFF
TRBJ2-3 | . | . | TRBV6-5 | TGTGCCAGCAGTTCCGTGTACGGCAGTCCAGATACGCAGTATTTT | CASSSVYGSPDTQYF
TRBJ2-1 | . | . | TRBV7-8 | TGTGCCAGCAGCGTTACGGACTACAATGAGCAGTTCTTC | CASSVTDYNEQFF
TRBJ1-4 | . | TRBD1 | TRBV19 | TGTGCCAGTAGTCGACAGGGGGTCGAAAAACTGTTTTTT | CASSRQGVEKLFF
TRBJ2-1 | . | . | TRBV29-1 | TGCAGCGTTGTACCGTCAGGATCGGGCAATGAGCAGTTCTTC | CSVVPSGSGNEQFF
TRBJ1-2 | . | . | TRBV11-2 | TGTGCCAGCAGCTTAACGGATGGCTACACCTTC | CASSLTDGYTF
TRBJ2-2 | . | . | TRBV28 | TGTGCCAGCTCACGATCACCGGGGGCCGGGGAGCTGTTTTTT | CASSRSPGAGELFF
TRBJ2-7 | . | TRBD1 | TRBV4-1 | TGCGCCAGCAGCCAAGGTGGACAGGGCGCTCTTGCTCCCTCCAACGAGCAGTACTTC | CASSQGGQGALAPSNEQYF
TRBJ2-5 | . | TRBD1 | TRBV7-9 | TGTGCCAGCAGCACGACAGGGGGAGAAGAGACCCAGTACTTC | CASSTTGGEETQYF
TRBJ2-7 | . | TRBD1 | TRBV4-1 | TGCGCCAGCAGCCAAGGGGGGGCGGGACAGGGGTCTTCCTACGAGCAGTACTTC | CASSQGGAGQGSSYEQYF
TRBJ2-1 | . | . | TRBV27 | TGTGCCAGCAGTTTTGGCGGATACAATGAGCAGTTCTTC | CASSFGGYNEQFF
TRBJ2-3 | . | TRBD2 | TRBV2 | TGTGCCAGCAGTGGACTAGCGGACCTCACAGATACGCAGTATTTT | CASSGLADLTDTQYF
TRBJ2-2 | . | . | TRBV28 | TGTGCCAGCAGTTTTACGGATCCGAACACCGGGGAGCTGTTTTTT | CASSFTDPNTGELFF